This T cell receptor (beta chain) came from a study of blood T cell repertoires in COVID-19 (dated by TCRdb to about 2020). Notes on the research overall: Samples from collaborators originated in the United States, Italy and Spain and spanned both the acute and convalescent phases of COVID-19. The prospective study material was composed of cDNA or gDNA derived from T cells, B-cell-depleted T cells, or PBMCs. The dataset comprised deeply sampled blood TCRbeta repertoires from subjects exposed to, actively infected with, or recovered from COVID-19. The repertoires were released in a freely available public database intended as a resource for research on the immune response to SARS-CoV-2. Samples came from the ongoing ImmuneRACE study (first 160 participants) plus 1,254 subjects from 6 global collaborators. A de-identified subject ID, COVID-19 status, age in years and sex were almost always included in the sample metadata. Where available, HLA class I and class II types were taken from metadata supplied by the sample provider and were not determined by assay-based typing. General study outcomes and caveats: Clinical and demographic metadata were provided uncurated, with the amount varying by source and participant.

Participants in the prospective study were aged roughly 18 to 100 years, lived in more than 20 United States geographic areas, and enrolled through a virtual design. In the prospective study, cohorts were assigned on the basis of participant-reported clinical history obtained from a screening survey and a study questionnaire. Each participant in the prospective study had whole blood, serum and a nasopharyngeal or oropharyngeal swab collected by mobile phlebotomists. Participants in the prospective study had the option to provide additional blood draws and questionnaires over a roughly 2-month period. Before DNA extraction, blood samples from the prospective study were shipped at room temperature or frozen. TCRbeta CDR3 regions were amplified from genomic DNA using the immunoSEQ Assay, a bias-controlled multiplex PCR. As for how the authors treated the data: Nucleated cell counts per sample were estimated from amplification of reference gene primers within the assay. To quantify the absolute abundance of each unique TCRbeta CDR3 rearrangement, sequence reads were collapsed and filtered. Productive Simpson clonality was computed per sample as the square root of Simpson's diversity index over productive rearrangements. Held by TCRdb, this immuneACCESS table contains in-frame sequences only and omits some clones. Under half of the omission traces to an unresolved V gene where checked; the cause of the rest is unknown. For V, J and clone size, that table is used; D and trimming come from the DNA. For this sample there are over 350,000 clones; nearly 90% appear just once. Approximately 2% of the sample rests with the top ten.

CDR1 and CDR2, looked up from the germline V gene (reference sequence), are LNHDA and SQIVND. The germline ends are 11 bases apart after V is trimmed by 6 bases and J by 3 bases. The CDR3 measures 13 amino acids from cysteine to phenylalanine. Just CDR3 DNA is preserved here, 39 bases in frame from base 1. With respect to this clone: The antigen this receptor binds is unknown. Base qualities are missing; no much larger clone stands one base away.

This sequence uses TRBV19 and TRBJ2-5, with TRBD1 tentatively as D gene (5 bases match). What was sequenced was PBMCs or T cells enriched from blood (not recorded which). The TCR originated in a young woman with acute COVID-19. CDR3 protein: CASRVRGEETQYF. In nucleotides, the sequence is TGTGCCAGTAGGGTAAGGGGTGAAGAGACCCAGTACTTC.